This T cell receptor (beta chain) appears in the sequencing data of a study of glioma-infiltrating T cells. Study observations and caveats: Only very few CDR3 sequences appeared in both tissue and blood. Above-expected tissue-blood divergence occurred in all gliomas, most in low-grade ones.

V gave up 4 bases and J gave up 0 bases, with 12 bases separating them. The CDR3 spans 15 residues. Germline V gives CDR1 LGHNA, CDR2 YNFKEQ. Amplification of TCR alpha and beta CDR3 regions from RNA used iRepertoire nested multiplex PCR. Input was roughly 100-450 ng of tissue mRNA or PBMC total RNA. Each CDR3 protein is one row after TCRdb ran MiXCR on the multiplex PCR reads. The profile shows around 120,000 distinct CDR3 sequences, around 23% of them singletons. This clonotype was counted at least ten times. Its specificity is unknown. Sequenced: glioma tissue, nonneoplastic brain tissue, or PBMCs (not recorded which). The chain uses TRBV4-2 and TRBJ2-5; D is unclear. The TCR was taken from a human donor with low-grade glioma or glioblastoma, undergoing nonglioma brain surgery, or in good health (not recorded which). In DNA form, the CDR3 reads TGTGCCAGCAGCCCCACATCCGACAACCAAGAGACCCAGTACTTC. Translation: CASSPTSDNQETQYF.